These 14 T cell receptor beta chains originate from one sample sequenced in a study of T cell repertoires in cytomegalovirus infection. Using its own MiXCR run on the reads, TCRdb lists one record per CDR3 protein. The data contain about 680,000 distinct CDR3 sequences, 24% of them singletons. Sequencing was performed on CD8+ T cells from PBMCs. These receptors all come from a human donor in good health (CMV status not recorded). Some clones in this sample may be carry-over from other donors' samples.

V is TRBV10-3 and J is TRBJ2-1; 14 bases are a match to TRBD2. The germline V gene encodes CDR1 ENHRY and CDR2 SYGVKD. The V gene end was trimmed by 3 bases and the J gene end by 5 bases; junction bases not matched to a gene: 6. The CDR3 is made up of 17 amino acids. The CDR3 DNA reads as TGTGCCATCAGTGACAGACTAGCGGGGGGGGGCAACAATGAGCAGTTCTTC. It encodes CAISDRLAGGGNNEQFF.

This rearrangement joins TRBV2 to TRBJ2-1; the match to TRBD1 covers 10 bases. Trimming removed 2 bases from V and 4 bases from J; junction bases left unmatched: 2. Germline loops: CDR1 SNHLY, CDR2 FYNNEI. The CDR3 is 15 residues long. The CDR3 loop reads CASSETGQGYNEQFF. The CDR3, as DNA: TGTGCCAGCAGTGAAACGGGACAGGGGTACAATGAGCAGTTCTTC.

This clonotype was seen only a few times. Here the CDR3 reads CASSQQPGTSGGLNNEQFF. The CDR3 nucleotides read TGTGCCAGCAGCCAACAACCAGGGACTAGCGGGGGCTTAAACAATGAGCAGTTCTTC. The genes are TRBV14 and TRBJ2-1, with 14 nucleotides matching TRBD2. The trim removed 2 bases at V and 5 bases at J, leaving 11 bases unmatched. The CDR3 loop spans 19 amino acids. Germline V gene sequence: CDR1 SGHDN, CDR2 FVKESK.

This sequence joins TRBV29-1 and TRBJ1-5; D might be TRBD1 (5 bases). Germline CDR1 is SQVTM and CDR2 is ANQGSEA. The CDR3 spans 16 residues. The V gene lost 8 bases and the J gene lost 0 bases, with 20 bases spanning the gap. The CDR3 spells CSHKGAPEYSNQPQHF. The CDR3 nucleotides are TGCAGCCACAAAGGGGCGCCTGAGTATAGCAATCAGCCCCAGCATTTT. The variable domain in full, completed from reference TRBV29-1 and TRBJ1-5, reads SAVISQKPSRDICQRGTSLTIQCQVDSQVTMMFWYRQQPGQSLTLIATANQGSEATYESGFVIDKFPISRPNLTFSTLTVSNMSPEDSSIYLCSHKGAPEYSNQPQHFGDGTRLSIL.

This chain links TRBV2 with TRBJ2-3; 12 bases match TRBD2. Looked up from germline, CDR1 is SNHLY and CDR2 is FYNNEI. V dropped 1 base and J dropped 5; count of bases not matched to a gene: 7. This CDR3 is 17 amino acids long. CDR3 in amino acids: CASSEVLAGGPEDTQYF. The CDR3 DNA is TGTGCCAGCAGTGAAGTCCTAGCGGGGGGGCCTGAAGATACGCAGTATTTT.

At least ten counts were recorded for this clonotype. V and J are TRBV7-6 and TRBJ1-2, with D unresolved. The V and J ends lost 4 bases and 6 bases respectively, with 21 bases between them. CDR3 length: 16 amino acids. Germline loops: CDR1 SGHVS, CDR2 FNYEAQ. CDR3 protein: CASSSNREGPIHGYTF. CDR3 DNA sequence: TGTGCCAGCAGCTCCAACCGCGAAGGGCCCATACATGGCTACACCTTC.

CDR3 coding DNA: TGTGCCAGCAGTTTGGACAGGGGGCTCGTGTATAGCAATCAGCCCCAGCATTTT. Translation gives CASSLDRGLVYSNQPQHF. The chain combines TRBV28 with TRBJ1-5; 11 bases line up with TRBD1. V shed 3 bases, J shed 0 bases, and the junction held 7 bases outside the gene matches. Germline assignment: CDR1 MDHEN and CDR2 SYDVKM. The CDR3 totals 18 residues.

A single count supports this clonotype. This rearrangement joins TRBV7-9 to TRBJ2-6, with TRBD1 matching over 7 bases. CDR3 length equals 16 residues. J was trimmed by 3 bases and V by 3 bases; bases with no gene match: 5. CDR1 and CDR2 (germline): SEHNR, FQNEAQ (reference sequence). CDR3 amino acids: CASSLAQGYGANVLTF. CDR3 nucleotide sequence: TGTGCCAGCAGCTTGGCACAGGGGTATGGGGCCAACGTCCTGACTTTC.

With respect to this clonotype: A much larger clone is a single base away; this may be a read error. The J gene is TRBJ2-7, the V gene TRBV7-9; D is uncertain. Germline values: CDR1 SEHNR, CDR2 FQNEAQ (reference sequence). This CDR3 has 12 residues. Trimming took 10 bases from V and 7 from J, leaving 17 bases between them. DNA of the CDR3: TGTGCCAACAGTCCCGAGCCGCGGGAGCAGTACTTC. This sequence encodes CANSPEPREQYF. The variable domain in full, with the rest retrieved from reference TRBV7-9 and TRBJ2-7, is DTGVSQNPRHKITKRGQNVTFRCDPISEHNRLYWYRQTLGQGPEFLTYFQNEAQLEKSRLLSDRFSAERPKGSFSTLEIQRTEQGDSAMYLCANSPEPREQYFGPGTRLTVT.

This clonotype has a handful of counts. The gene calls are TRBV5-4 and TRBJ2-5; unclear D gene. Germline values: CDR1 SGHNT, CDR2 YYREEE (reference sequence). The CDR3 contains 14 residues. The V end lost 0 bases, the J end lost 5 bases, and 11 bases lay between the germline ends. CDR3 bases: TGTGCCAGCAGCTTGGGAATAGGCCTGGAGACCCAGTACTTC. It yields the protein CASSLGIGLETQYF. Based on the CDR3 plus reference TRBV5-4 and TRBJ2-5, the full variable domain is ETGVTQSPTHLIKTRGQQVTLRCSSQSGHNTVSWYQQALGQGPQFIFQYYREEENGRGNFPPRFSGLQFPNYSSELNVNALELDDSALYLCASSLGIGLETQYFGPGTRLLVL.

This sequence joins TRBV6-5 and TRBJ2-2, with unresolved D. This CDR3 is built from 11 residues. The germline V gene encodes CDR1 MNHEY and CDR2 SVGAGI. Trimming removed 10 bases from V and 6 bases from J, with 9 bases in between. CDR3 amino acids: CATRSSGELFF. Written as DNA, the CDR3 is TGTGCCACGCGCAGCTCCGGGGAGCTGTTTTTT.

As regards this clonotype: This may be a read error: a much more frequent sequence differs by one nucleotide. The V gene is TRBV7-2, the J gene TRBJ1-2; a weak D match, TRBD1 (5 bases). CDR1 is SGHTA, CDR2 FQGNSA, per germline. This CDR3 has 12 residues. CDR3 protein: CVSTPGGAGGTF. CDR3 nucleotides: TGTGTCAGCACCCCCGGAGGGGCTGGAGGTACCTTC.

The CDR3 protein is CASSFYMTGAQNEQFF. The CDR3 bases are TGCGCCAGCAGCTTCTATATGACAGGGGCCCAAAATGAGCAGTTCTTC. The chain joins TRBV5-1 to TRBJ2-1, with TRBD1 identical over 8 bases. CDR1 and CDR2 (germline): SGHRS, YFSETQ. Trimming at V came to 2 bases and at J to 7 bases, leaving 11 bases not matched to a gene. There are 16 residues in the CDR3.

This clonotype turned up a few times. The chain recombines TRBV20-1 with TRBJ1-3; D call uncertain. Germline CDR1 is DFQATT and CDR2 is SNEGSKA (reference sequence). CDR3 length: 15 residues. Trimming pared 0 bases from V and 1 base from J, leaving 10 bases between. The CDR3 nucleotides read TGCAGTGCTAGAGAGGGTCAGCCTTCTGGAAACACCATATATTTT. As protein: CSAREGQPSGNTIYF.